The 20 T cell receptor beta chains presented below share a single source sample, sequenced in a study of T cells in Graves' hyperthyroidism and ophthalmopathy. RNA transcripts gave rise to amplified TCR beta CDR3 regions. The primer set for the first-round RT-PCR of the TCR CDR3 was HTBI. One entry per CDR3 protein results from TCRdb running MiXCR on the multiplex PCR reads. Here the sample spans fewer than 650,000 distinct CDR3 sequences, 12% to 15% being singletons. The sample was blood. The receptors were gathered from a woman aged 18-29 years with Graves' ophthalmopathy.

This clonotype showed up just a few times. The chain recombines TRBV19 with TRBJ1-3, with 10 bases identical to TRBD1. The CDR3 is 14 amino acids. Trimming took 7 bases from V and 4 from J; bases not matched to a gene: 4. Germline V gene lookup returns CDR1 LNHDA and CDR2 SQIVND (reference sequence). The CDR3 loop is CASKTGGSGNTIYF. In nucleotides, the CDR3 is TGTGCCAGTAAGACAGGGGGCTCCGGAAACACCATATATTTT.

This clonotype has ten or more counts. The genes are TRBV7-6 and TRBJ2-3; perhaps TRBD1 as D (6 bases). The germline CDR1 and CDR2 sequences are SGHVS and FNYEAQ. The CDR3 is 15 residues long. V shed 3 bases and J shed 2 bases, with 12 bases lying between them. The CDR3 DNA is TGTGCCAGCAGCTTGGCCGGGACACCCACAGATACGCAGTATTTT. Amino acids: CASSLAGTPTDTQYF. The whole variable domain, filled in from reference TRBV7-6 and TRBJ2-3, reads GAGVSQSPRYKVTKRGQDVALRCDPISGHVSLYWYRQALGQGPEFLTYFNYEAQQDKSGLPNDRFSAERPEGSISTLTIQRTEQRDSAMYRCASSLAGTPTDTQYFGPGTRLTVL.

The CDR3 DNA is TGTGCCAGCAGCGTAGAGACGGGAGTCGTGGATGAGCAGTTCTTC. This sequence encodes CASSVETGVVDEQFF. This chain connects TRBV9 to TRBJ2-1; perhaps TRBD2 as D (6 bases). CDR1 is SGDLS and CDR2 is YYNGEE in the germline V gene. The CDR3 runs to 15 residues. V lost 0 bases, J lost 8 bases, and 15 bases lay in between.

The chain joins TRBV9 to TRBJ2-3, with 12 bases lining up with TRBD2. The trim removed 2 bases at V and 2 bases at J, leaving 3 bases unmatched. This CDR3 spans 16 amino acids. The V gene's germline CDR1 is SGDLS and CDR2 YYNGEE. CDR3 protein: CASSVRTSGITDTQYF. CDR3 in DNA: TGTGCCAGCAGCGTTAGGACTAGCGGGATCACAGATACGCAGTATTTT.

In this sample, this clonotype turned up many times. The CDR3 loop reads CASSKNQETQYF. The CDR3 DNA reads TGCGCCAGCAGCAAAAACCAAGAGACCCAGTACTTC. The chain uses TRBV5-1 and TRBJ2-5, with D unresolved. V dropped 4 bases and J dropped 0 bases, with 4 bases sitting between them. The CDR3 is 12 amino acids. From germline, CDR1 is SGHRS and CDR2 YFSETQ.

The CDR3 region is CASSFLTTGELFF. The CDR3 DNA reads as TGTGCCAGCAGCTTCTTAACGACCGGGGAGCTGTTTTTT. The V and J genes are TRBV7-2 and TRBJ2-2; D unclear. Trimming pared 3 bases from V and 5 bases from J, leaving 7 bases between. The CDR3 sequence is 13 residues long. The germline CDR1 and CDR2 sequences are SGHTA and FQGNSA.

This clonotype has only a few counts. The V gene is TRBV6-2 or TRBV6-3, the J gene TRBJ1-5; D possibly corresponds to TRBD1 (5 bases). The CDR3 runs 18 residues. The V gene's germline CDR1 is MNHEY and CDR2 SVGEGT. Between the trimmed V and J ends, which lost 2 bases and 0 bases, there was a span of 17 bases. The CDR3 reads CASSYRRGLQYSNQPQHF. CDR3 nucleotide sequence: TGTGCCAGCAGTTACAGGAGGGGTCTACAGTATAGCAATCAGCCCCAGCATTTT.

This clonotype was seen at least ten times. The chain combines TRBV28 with TRBJ1-5, with 7 bases aligning to TRBD1. CDR1 and CDR2 (germline): MDHEN, SYDVKM. The CDR3 runs to 16 residues. V gave up 5 bases and J gave up 0 bases; unmatched junction bases: 7. CDR3 nucleotide sequence: TGTGCCAGCAGTCCCCTCAGGGGGGTTAGCAATCAGCCCCAGCATTTT. Encoded protein: CASSPLRGVSNQPQHF. The full variable domain, in which reference TRBV28 and TRBJ1-5 provide the parts outside the CDR3, is DVKVTQSSRYLVKRTGEKVFLECVQDMDHENMFWYRQDPGLGLRLIYFSYDVKMKEKGDIPEGYSVSREKKERFSLILESASTNQTSMYLCASSPLRGVSNQPQHFGDGTRLSIL.

This clonotype was seen at least ten times. The J gene is TRBJ2-1, the V gene TRBV19; 9 bases align to TRBD1. The V gene's germline CDR1 is LNHDA and CDR2 SQIVND (reference sequence). V lost 7 bases and J lost 5; bases outside the gene matches: 9. The CDR3 sequence is 15 residues long. The CDR3 sequence is CASTGTGGANNEQFF. CDR3 nucleotide sequence: TGTGCCAGTACCGGCACAGGGGGCGCGAACAATGAGCAGTTCTTC.

Concerning this clonotype itself: It may be a read error: a sequence one base away is much more abundant. This chain uses TRBV7-6 with TRBJ1-1; D unclear. In germline, CDR1 is SGHVS, CDR2 FNYEAQ. V lost 0 bases and J lost 1, with 6 bases in between. This CDR3 contains 14 residues. Here the CDR3 DNA reads TGTGCCAGCAGCTTAGCGTGGTGGAACACTGAAGCTTTCTTT. It yields the protein CASSLAWWNTEAFF.

This chain links TRBV29-1 with TRBJ2-1, with D perhaps matching TRBD1 or TRBD2 (5 bases each). With 3 bases removed from V and 12 bases from J, the gap between germline ends came to 12 bases. Looked up from germline, CDR1 is SQVTM and CDR2 is ANQGSEA. The CDR3 has 11 amino acids. CDR3 bases: TGCAGCGTTGATGGGAGTGGGGGGCAGTTCTTC. Its protein is CSVDGSGGQFF.

This sequence joins TRBV19 and TRBJ1-2, with a possible D match to TRBD1 (6 bases). Trimming left V 10 bases short and J 1 base short, with 22 bases between. Germline V CDR1 and CDR2: LNHDA, SQIVND (reference sequence). The CDR3 has 16 residues. The CDR3 bases are TGTGCCACCAAGCCTTCCGGGACACCCTTTAACTATGGCTACACCTTC. Its translation: CATKPSGTPFNYGYTF.

This clonotype was seen many times. V is TRBV5-1 and J is TRBJ1-4; TRBD1 might be the D (5 bases). V was pared by 6 bases and J by 0 bases, with 12 bases between. Germline CDR1 is SGHRS and CDR2 is YFSETQ. This CDR3 has 15 amino acids. DNA for the CDR3: TGCGCCAGCACCACAGGAGATGCAACTAATGAAAAACTGTTTTTT. Translated: CASTTGDATNEKLFF.

This clonotype was recorded at least ten times. This rearrangement joins TRBV20-1 to TRBJ2-7; either TRBD1 or TRBD2 may supply D (5 bases each). Between the trimmed V and J ends, which lost 3 bases and 5 bases, there was a span of 14 bases. Germline V lookup: CDR1 DFQATT, CDR2 SNEGSKA (reference sequence). This CDR3 spans 13 amino acids. CDR3 sequence reads: CSASLGVQDEQYF. Written as DNA, the CDR3 is TGCAGTGCTAGTCTGGGGGTACAGGACGAGCAGTACTTC.

The table lists this clonotype with a count of one. A much larger clone lies one base from this, so it may be a read error. This sequence joins TRBV7-9 and TRBJ2-1; D ambiguous. The germline V and J ends were trimmed by 1 base and 5 bases, with 6 bases remaining between them. The CDR3 is made up of 13 amino acids. The germline V gene has CDR1 SEHNR and CDR2 FQNEAQ (reference sequence). CDR3 sequence (DNA): TGTGCCAGCAGCTTAGACGGCCACAATGAGCAGTTCTTC. It translates to CASSLDGHNEQFF.

This clonotype was counted at least ten times. This chain links TRBV27 with TRBJ2-1; 7 bases line up with TRBD2. The CDR3 length is 14 residues. Germline V gene data show CDR1 as MNHEY and CDR2 as SMNVEV (reference sequence). The V gene end was trimmed by 3 bases and the J gene end by 3 bases; junction bases not matched to a gene: 2. CDR3 amino acids: CASSLGDYYNEQFF. The DNA of the CDR3 is TGTGCCAGCAGTTTGGGGGACTACTACAATGAGCAGTTCTTC.

This clonotype was seen a few times. The chain couples TRBV5-4 to TRBJ2-7; 7 bases align to TRBD1. CDR1 and CDR2 from the germline V gene are SGHNT and YYREEE (reference sequence). J was trimmed by 0 bases and V by 4 bases; bases with no gene match: 4. This CDR3 is built from 14 residues. For the CDR3, the DNA is TGTGCCAGCAGCCAAAGACAGGGCTCCTACGAGCAGTACTTC. Translating gives CASSQRQGSYEQYF. The whole variable domain, remainder taken from reference TRBV5-4 and TRBJ2-7, is ETGVTQSPTHLIKTRGQQVTLRCSSQSGHNTVSWYQQALGQGPQFIFQYYREEENGRGNFPPRFSGLQFPNYSSELNVNALELDDSALYLCASSQRQGSYEQYFGPGTRLTVT.

This clonotype has a handful of counts. The V gene is TRBV30, the J gene TRBJ2-3; D unresolved. The V end was cut by 0 bases, the J end by 4 bases, with 5 bases between. This CDR3 has 12 amino acids. Germline V CDR1 and CDR2: GTSNPN, SVGIG (reference sequence). CDR3 DNA sequence: TGTGCCTGGAGTGTATCCGCAGATACGCAGTATTTT. It codes for CAWSVSADTQYF.

This clonotype was counted at least ten times. The chain uses TRBV5-1 and TRBJ2-1; 7 positions match TRBD2. V was clipped by 3 bases and J by 2 bases; unmatched bases: 8. CDR3 length: 16 residues. Looked up from germline, CDR1 is SGHRS and CDR2 is YFSETQ. CDR3 sequence reads: CASSSTGGGTYNEQFF. The CDR3 region has the DNA TGCGCCAGCAGCTCTACGGGAGGAGGGACCTACAATGAGCAGTTCTTC.

Only a few counts were recorded for this clonotype. The chain has TRBV18 and TRBJ1-4, with a weak D call TRBD1 (6 bases). Germline V gene sequence: CDR1 KGHSH, CDR2 LQKENI. The length of the CDR3 is 16 residues. V dropped 6 bases and J dropped 8 bases, with 22 bases sitting between them. The CDR3 reads CASSQTGHPPREKLFF. The CDR3 nucleotides read TGTGCCAGCTCCCAAACGGGACACCCCCCCCGAGAAAAACTGTTTTTT.